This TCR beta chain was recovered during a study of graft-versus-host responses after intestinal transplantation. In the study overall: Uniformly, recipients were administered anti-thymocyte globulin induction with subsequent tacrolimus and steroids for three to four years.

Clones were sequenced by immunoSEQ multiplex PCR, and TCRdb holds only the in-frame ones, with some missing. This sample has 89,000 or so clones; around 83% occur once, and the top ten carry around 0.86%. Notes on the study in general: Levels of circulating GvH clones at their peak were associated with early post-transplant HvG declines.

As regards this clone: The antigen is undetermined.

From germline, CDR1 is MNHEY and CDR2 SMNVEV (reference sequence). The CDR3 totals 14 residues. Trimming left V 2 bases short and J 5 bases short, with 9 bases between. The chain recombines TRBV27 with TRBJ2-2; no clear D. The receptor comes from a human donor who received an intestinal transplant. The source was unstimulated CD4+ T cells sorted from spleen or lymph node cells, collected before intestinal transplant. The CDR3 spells CASSLNGATGELFF. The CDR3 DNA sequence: TGTGCCAGCAGTTTAAACGGAGCTACCGGGGAGCTGTTTTTT.